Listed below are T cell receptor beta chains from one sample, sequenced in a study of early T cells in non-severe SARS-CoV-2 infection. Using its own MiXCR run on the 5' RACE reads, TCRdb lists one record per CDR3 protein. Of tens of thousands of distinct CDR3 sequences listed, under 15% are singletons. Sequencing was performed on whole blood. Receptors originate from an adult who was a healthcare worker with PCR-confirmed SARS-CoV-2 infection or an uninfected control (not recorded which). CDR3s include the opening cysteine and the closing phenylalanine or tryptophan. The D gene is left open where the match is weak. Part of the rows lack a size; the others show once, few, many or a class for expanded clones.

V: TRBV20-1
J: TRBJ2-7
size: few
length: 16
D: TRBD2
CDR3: CSANSGLAGISYEQYF
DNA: TGCAGTGCCAACTCGGGACTAGCGGGGATCTCCTACGAGCAGTACTTC

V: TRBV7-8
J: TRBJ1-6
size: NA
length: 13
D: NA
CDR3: CASGPTYSSPLHF
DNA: TGTGCCAGCGGCCCAACCTATAGCTCACCCCTCCACTTT

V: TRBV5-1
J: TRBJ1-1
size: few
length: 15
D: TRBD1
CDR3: CASSREQGKGTEAFF
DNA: TGCGCCAGCAGTCGAGAACAGGGGAAGGGCACTGAAGCTTTCTTT

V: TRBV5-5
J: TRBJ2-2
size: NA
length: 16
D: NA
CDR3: CASSLTGSLNTGELFF
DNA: TGTGCCAGCAGCTTGACAGGGAGTTTGAACACCGGGGAGCTGTTTTTT

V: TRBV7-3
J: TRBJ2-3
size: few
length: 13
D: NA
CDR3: CASSRQTQDTQYF
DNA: TGTGCCAGCAGCCGCCAGACCCAGGATACGCAGTATTTT

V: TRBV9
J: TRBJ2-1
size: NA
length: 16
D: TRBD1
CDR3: CASSVVGTGRYNEQFF
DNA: TGTGCCAGCAGCGTCGTGGGGACAGGGCGGTACAATGAGCAGTTCTTC

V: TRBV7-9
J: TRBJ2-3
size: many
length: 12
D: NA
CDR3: CASSFRVDTQYF
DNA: TGTGCCAGCAGCTTCAGGGTTGATACGCAGTATTTT

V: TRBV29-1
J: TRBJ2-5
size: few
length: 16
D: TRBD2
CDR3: CSVEDGLAGVGETQYF
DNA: TGCAGCGTTGAAGATGGTTTAGCGGGAGTTGGAGAGACCCAGTACTTC

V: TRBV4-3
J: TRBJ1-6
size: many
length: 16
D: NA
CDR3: CASSLRQDSYNSPLHF
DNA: TGCGCCAGCAGCCTGAGACAGGACTCCTATAATTCACCCCTCCACTTT

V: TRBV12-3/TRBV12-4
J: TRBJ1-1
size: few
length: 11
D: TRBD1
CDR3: CASRDRLGAFF
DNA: TGTGCCAGCAGGGACAGGTTGGGAGCTTTCTTT

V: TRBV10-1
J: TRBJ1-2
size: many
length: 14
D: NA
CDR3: CASSEGIPNYGYTF
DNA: TGCGCCAGCAGTGAGGGGATCCCTAACTATGGCTACACCTTC

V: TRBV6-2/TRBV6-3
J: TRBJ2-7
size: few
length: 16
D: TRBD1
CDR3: CASSREVGTGGNEQYF
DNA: TGTGCCAGCAGCCGGGAGGTCGGGACAGGGGGCAACGAGCAGTACTTC

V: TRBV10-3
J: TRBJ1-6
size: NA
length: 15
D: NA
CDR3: CAISESIGNNSPLHF
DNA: TGTGCCATCAGTGAGTCCATCGGCAATAATTCACCCCTCCACTTT

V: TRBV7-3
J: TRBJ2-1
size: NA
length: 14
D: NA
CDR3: CASSAYGGEGEQFF
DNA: TGTGCCAGCAGCGCTTACGGCGGGGAAGGGGAGCAGTTCTTC

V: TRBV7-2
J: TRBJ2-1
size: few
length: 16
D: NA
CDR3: CASSLVATSAYNEQFF
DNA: TGTGCCAGCAGCTTGGTGGCGACTAGTGCTTACAATGAGCAGTTCTTC